This T cell receptor beta chain was recorded in a study of shared clonotypes between healthy human individuals. In the original analysis: ImmunoSEQ output held junction-only sequences without quality scores, so filtering differed. Clones were read by immunoSEQ multiplex PCR, and TCRdb kept only the in-frame ones, dropping some. The D gene and trimming were derived from the DNA, and the V and J assignments and clone size from that table. This sample yields 300,000 to 400,000 clones, of which under 80% are seen a single time; 9% to 12% belongs to the top ten. Worth noting for this clone: Its antigen remains unidentified.

Study-level points and caveats: Depth of sequencing was expected to influence donor clonotype sharing. Large sequencing depth failed to make sorted-subset sequencing complete, rarefaction showed.

Sample: memory CD4+ T cells sorted from blood. As for subset: CD45RA-negative fraction. The clonotype was recovered from a man younger than 45 in good health.

The CDR3 region is CASSYPTPAGSTEQFF. The CDR3 bases are TGTGCCAGCAGTTACCCAACCCCTGCAGGGTCGACTGAGCAGTTCTTC. V usage is TRBV6-6 and J usage is TRBJ2-1; D possibly corresponds to TRBD1 (5 bases). Trimming removed 2 bases from V and 9 bases from J, with 20 bases in between. The CDR3 has 16 amino acids. Germline assignment: CDR1 MNHNY and CDR2 SVGAGI (reference sequence).